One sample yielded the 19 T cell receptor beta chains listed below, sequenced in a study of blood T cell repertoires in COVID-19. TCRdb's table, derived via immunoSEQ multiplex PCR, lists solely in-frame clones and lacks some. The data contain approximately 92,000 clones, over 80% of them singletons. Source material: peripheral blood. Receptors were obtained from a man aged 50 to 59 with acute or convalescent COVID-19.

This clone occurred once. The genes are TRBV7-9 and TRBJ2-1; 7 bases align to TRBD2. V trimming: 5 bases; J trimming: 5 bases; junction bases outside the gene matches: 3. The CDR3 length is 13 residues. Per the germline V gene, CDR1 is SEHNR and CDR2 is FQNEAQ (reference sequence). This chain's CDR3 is CASSRGLNNEQFF. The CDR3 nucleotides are TGTGCCAGCAGCAGGGGACTAAACAATGAGCAGTTCTTC.

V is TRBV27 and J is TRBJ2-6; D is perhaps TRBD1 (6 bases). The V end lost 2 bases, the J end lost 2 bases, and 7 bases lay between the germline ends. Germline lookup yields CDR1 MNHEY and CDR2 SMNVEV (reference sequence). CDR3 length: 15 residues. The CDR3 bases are TGTGCCAGCAGTTTAGCAGGGGCTGGGGCCAACGTCCTGACTTTC. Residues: CASSLAGAGANVLTF.

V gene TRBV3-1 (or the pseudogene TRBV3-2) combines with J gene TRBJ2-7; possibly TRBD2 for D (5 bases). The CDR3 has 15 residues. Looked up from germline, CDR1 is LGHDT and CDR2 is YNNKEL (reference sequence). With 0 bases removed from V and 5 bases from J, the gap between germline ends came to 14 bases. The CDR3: CASSQDERPENEQYF. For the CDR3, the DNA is TGTGCCAGCAGCCAAGATGAGCGGCCGGAGAACGAGCAGTACTTC.

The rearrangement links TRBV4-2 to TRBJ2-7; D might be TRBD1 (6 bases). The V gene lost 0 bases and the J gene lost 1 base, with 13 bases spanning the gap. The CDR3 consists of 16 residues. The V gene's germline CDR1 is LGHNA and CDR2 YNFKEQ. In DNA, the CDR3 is TGTGCCAGCAGCCAAGATCCGGACAGTTTTTCCTACGAGCAGTACTTC. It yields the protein CASSQDPDSFSYEQYF.

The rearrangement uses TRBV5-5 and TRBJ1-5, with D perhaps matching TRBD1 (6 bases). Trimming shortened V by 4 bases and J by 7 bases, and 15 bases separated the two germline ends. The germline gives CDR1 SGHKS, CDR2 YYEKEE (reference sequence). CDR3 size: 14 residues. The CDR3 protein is CASSAGGGYQPQHF. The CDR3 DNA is TGTGCCAGCAGCGCGGGGGGGGGCTACCAGCCCCAGCATTTT.

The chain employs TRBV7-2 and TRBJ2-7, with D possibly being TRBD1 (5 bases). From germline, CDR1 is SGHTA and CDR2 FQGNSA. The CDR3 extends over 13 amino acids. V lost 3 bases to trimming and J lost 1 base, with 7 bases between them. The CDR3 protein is CASSLTASYEQYF. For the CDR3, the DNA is TGTGCCAGCAGCTTGACAGCTTCCTACGAGCAGTACTTC.

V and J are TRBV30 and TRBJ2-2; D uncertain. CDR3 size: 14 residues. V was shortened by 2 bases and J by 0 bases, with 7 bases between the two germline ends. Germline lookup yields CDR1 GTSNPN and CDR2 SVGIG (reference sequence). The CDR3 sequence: CAWSKHTNTGELFF. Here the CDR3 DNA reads TGTGCCTGGAGTAAACACACGAACACCGGGGAGCTGTTTTTT.

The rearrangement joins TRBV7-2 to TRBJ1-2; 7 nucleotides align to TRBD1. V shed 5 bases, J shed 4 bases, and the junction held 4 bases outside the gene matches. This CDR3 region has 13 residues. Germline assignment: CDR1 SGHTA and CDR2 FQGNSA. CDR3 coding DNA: TGTGCCAGCAGCAGGGACAGCCTCTATGGCTACACCTTC. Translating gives CASSRDSLYGYTF.

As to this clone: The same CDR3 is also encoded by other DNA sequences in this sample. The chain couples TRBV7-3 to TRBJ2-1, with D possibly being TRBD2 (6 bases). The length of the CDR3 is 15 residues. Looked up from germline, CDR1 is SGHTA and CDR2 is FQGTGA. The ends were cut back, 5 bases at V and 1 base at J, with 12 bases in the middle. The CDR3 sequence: CASSERLASYNEQFF. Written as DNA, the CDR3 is TGTGCCAGCAGCGAGAGGCTAGCGTCCTACAATGAGCAGTTCTTC.

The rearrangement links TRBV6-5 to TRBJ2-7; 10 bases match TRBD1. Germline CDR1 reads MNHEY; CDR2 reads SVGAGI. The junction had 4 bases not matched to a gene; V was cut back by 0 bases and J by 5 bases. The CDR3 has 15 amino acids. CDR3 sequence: CASSYSGTGADEQYF. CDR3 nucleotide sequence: TGTGCCAGCAGTTACTCTGGGACAGGGGCGGACGAGCAGTACTTC.

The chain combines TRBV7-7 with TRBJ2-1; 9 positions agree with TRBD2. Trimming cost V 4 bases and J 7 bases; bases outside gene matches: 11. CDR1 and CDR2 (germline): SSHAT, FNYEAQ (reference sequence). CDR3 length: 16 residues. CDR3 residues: CASSSGSGGATNEQFF. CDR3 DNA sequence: TGTGCCAGCAGCTCGGGTAGCGGGGGAGCGACAAATGAGCAGTTCTTC.

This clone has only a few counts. The DNA for the CDR3 is TGTGCCAGCAGCGACCAGGGGGCTGGCACTGAAGCTTTCTTT. Protein product: CASSDQGAGTEAFF. J is TRBJ1-1 and V is TRBV6-6, with 8 bases matching TRBD1. This CDR3 comprises 14 residues. V lost 6 bases, J lost 4 bases, and 7 bases stayed unmatched. Germline V CDR1 and CDR2: MNHNY, SVGAGI (reference sequence).

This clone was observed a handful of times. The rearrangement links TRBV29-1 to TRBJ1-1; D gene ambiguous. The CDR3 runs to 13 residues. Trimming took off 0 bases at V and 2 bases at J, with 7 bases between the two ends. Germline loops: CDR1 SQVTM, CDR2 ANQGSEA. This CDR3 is CSVEEWANTEAFF. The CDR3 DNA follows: TGCAGCGTTGAAGAATGGGCCAACACTGAAGCTTTCTTT.

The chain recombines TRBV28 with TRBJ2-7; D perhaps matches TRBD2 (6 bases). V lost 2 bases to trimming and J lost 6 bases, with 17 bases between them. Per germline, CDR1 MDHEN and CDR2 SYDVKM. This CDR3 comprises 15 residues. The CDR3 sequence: CASSLAGLTKAEQYF. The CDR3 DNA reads TGTGCCAGCAGTTTAGCGGGACTCACCAAGGCCGAGCAGTACTTC.

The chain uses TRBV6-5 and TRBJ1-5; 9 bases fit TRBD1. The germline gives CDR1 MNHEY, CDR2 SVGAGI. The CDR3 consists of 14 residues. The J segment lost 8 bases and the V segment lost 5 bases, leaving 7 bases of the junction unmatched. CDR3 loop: CASSQTGGRKPQHF. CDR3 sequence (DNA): TGTGCCAGCAGTCAAACAGGGGGCCGGAAGCCCCAGCATTTT.

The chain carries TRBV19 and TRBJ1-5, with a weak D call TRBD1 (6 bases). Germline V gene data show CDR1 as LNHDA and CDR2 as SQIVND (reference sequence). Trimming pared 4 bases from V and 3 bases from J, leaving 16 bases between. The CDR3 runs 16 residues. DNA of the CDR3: TGTGCCAGTAGTACAGTACTCAGGGGTGACAATCAGCCCCAGCATTTT. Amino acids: CASSTVLRGDNQPQHF.

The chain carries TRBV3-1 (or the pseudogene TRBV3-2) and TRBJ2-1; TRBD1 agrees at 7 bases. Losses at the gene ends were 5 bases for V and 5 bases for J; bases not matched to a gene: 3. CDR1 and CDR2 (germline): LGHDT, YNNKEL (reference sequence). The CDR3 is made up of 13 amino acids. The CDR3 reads CASSKTGDNEQFF. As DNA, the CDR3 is TGTGCCAGCAGCAAAACAGGGGACAATGAGCAGTTCTTC.

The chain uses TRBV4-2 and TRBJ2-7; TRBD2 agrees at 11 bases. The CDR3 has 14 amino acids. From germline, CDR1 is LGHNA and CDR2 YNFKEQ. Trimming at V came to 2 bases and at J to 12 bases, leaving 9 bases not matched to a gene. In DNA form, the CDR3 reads TGTGCCAGCAGCCAATCTGCGGGACTAGCGGTGGTGTACTTC. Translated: CASSQSAGLAVVYF.

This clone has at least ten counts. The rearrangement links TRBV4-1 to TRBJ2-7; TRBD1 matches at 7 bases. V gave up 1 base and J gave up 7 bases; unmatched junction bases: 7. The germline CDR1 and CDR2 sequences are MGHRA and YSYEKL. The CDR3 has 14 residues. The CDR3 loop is CASSQGLRGPEQYF. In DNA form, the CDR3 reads TGCGCCAGCAGCCAAGGTCTAAGGGGGCCGGAGCAGTACTTC.